The subject of this entry is one TCR beta chain. V was clipped by 0 bases and J by 5 bases, with 10 bases between them. Germline V gene lookup returns CDR1 SGHTA and CDR2 FQGNSA. This CDR3 comprises 14 residues. Assay used: immunoSEQ multiplex PCR; TCRdb lists only in-frame clones, some missing. The repertoire holds tens of thousands of clones, around 90% seen once, with about 0.64% in the top ten. The sample originates from a study of T cell changes during pregnancy in multiple sclerosis. This chain joins TRBV7-2 and TRBJ1-1, with a weak D call TRBD1 (5 bases). Material: CD4+ T cells from peripheral blood mononuclear cells, obtained in the first trimester of pregnancy. The source of this sequence is a female donor with multiple sclerosis, enrolled in a pregnancy study. The CDR3 region is CASSLAFGGTEAFF. CDR3 in DNA: TGTGCCAGCAGCTTAGCGTTTGGGGGGACTGAAGCTTTCTTT. Using reference TRBV7-2 and TRBJ1-1 for the parts outside the CDR3, the full variable domain is GAGVSQSPSNKVTEKGKDVELRCDPISGHTALYWYRQSLGQGLEFLIYFQGNSAPDKSGLPSDRFSAERTGGSVSTLTIQRTQQEDSAVYLCASSLAFGGTEAFFGQGTRLTVV.